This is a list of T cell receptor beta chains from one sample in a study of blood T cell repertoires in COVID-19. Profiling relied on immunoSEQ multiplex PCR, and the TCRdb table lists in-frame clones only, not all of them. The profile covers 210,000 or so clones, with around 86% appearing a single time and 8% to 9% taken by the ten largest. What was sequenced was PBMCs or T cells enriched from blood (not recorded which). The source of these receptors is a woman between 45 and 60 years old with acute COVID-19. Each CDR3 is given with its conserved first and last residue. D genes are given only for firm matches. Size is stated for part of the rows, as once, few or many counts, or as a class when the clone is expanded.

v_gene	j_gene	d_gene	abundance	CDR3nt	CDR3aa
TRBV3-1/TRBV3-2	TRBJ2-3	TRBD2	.	TGTGCCAGCAGCTGTCGACTAGCGGACAGCACAGATACGCAGTATTTT	CASSCRLADSTDTQYF
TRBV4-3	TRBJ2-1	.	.	TGCGCCAGCAGCCAAGAGGCCCCGGGACTGTACAATGAGCAGTTCTTC	CASSQEAPGLYNEQFF
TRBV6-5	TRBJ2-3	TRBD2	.	TGTGCCAGCAGTTACTCAGGGACTAGCGGGGGTACGCAGTATTTT	CASSYSGTSGGTQYF
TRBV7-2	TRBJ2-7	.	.	TGTGCCAGCAGCTTGGGGGGGGCAGGCTACGAGCAGTACTTC	CASSLGGAGYEQYF
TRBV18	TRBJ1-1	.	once	TGTGCCAGCTCACCCCTAAGTGTGCAAGCCACTGAAGCTTTCTTT	CASSPLSVQATEAFF
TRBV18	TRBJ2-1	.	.	TGTGCCAGCTCACCCTCGCAGTCTAGCAGCAATGAGCAGTTCTTC	CASSPSQSSSNEQFF
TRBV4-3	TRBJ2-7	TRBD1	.	TGCGCCAGCAGCCAAACACTTACAGGGGGCTACGAGCAGTACTTC	CASSQTLTGGYEQYF
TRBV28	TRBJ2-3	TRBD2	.	TGTGCCAGCATATCGGGGGGAGGTGCGGATACGCAGTATTTT	CASISGGGADTQYF
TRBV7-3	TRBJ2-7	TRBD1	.	TGTGCCAGCAGCCTATATCCGCAGGGGGCCTACGAGCAGTACTTC	CASSLYPQGAYEQYF
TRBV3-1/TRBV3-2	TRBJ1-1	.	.	TGTGCCAGCAGCCCAGGGACAAGACAAGTTGAAGCTTTCTTT	CASSPGTRQVEAFF
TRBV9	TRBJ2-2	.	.	TGTGCCAGCAGCGGTTCCGGGACACCCCATGCGAACACCGGGGAGCTGTTTTTT	CASSGSGTPHANTGELFF
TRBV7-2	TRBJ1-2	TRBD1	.	TGTGCCAGCAGCCTGGACAGGGCCAACTATGGCTACACCTTC	CASSLDRANYGYTF
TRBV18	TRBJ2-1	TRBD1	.	TGTGCCAGCTCACGACAGGGGGCTCGTAGTGAGCAGTTCTTC	CASSRQGARSEQFF
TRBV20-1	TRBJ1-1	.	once	TGCAGTGCTAGAGGAGGTACTGAAGCTTTCTTT	CSARGGTEAFF
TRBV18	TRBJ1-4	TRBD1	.	TGTGCCAGCTCACCAAACAGGGGCTCAACTAATGAAAAACTGTTTTTT	CASSPNRGSTNEKLFF
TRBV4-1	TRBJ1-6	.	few	TGCGCCAGCAGCCAAGATTGGCTTCGGCAGAGGATCTATAATTCACCCCTCCACTTT	CASSQDWLRQRIYNSPLHF
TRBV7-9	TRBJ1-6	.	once	TGTGCCAGCAGCGTAGGGACACAGTATAATTCACCCCTCCACTTT	CASSVGTQYNSPLHF
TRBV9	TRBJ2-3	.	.	TGTGCCAGCAGCGAAACTAGCAGGAGTACGCAGTATTTT	CASSETSRSTQYF
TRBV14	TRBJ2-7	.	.	TGTGCCAGCAGCCAAGGTAACAGCCGATCCTACGAGCAGTACTTC	CASSQGNSRSYEQYF
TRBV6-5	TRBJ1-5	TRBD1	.	TGTGCCAGCAGCCCGTTTCCAGGGGGCGGTCAGCCCCAGCATTTT	CASSPFPGGGQPQHF
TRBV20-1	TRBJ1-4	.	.	TGCAGTGCTGGTGACCAGGGTCGTGAAAAACTGTTTTTT	CSAGDQGREKLFF
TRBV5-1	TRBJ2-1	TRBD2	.	TGCGCCAGCAGCTTGCGGGCTAGCGGCAACAATGAGCAGTTCTTC	CASSLRASGNNEQFF
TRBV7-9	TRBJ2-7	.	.	TGTGCCAGCAGCTTATATCCAGTCTACGAGCAGTACTTC	CASSLYPVYEQYF
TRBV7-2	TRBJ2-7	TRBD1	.	TGTGCCAGCAGCTTACCGAAAGGGACAGCATCCTACGAGCAGTACTTC	CASSLPKGTASYEQYF
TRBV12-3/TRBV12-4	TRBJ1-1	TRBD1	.	TGTGCCAGCAGTTTAGCACCGGGACAGGGTGCTTTCTTT	CASSLAPGQGAFF
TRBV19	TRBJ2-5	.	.	TGTGCCAGTAACCCGTCTGCAGGGGAAGAGACCCAGTACTTC	CASNPSAGEETQYF
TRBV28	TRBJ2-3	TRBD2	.	TGTGCCAGCAGTTCATTGAGGACTAGCGGGAGTTTCGCAGATACGCAGTATTTT	CASSSLRTSGSFADTQYF
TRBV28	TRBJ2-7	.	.	TGTGCCAGCAGTTTCAATCAGGGGCTAGACGAGCAGTACTTC	CASSFNQGLDEQYF
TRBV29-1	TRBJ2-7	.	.	TGCAGCGTTGTCCCAGGGAACTACGAGCAGTACTTC	CSVVPGNYEQYF
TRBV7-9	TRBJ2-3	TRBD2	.	TGTGCCAGCAGCTTAGCTAGCGGGGGACCGGATACGCAGTATTTT	CASSLASGGPDTQYF
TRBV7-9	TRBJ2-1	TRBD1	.	TGTGCCAGCAGGCCCCCAGGGGGTGAGCAGTTCTTC	CASRPPGGEQFF
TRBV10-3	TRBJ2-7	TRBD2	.	TGTGCCATCAGTGCGACTAGCGGGGGTACCTACGAGCAGTACTTC	CAISATSGGTYEQYF
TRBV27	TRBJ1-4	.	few	TGTGCCAGCAGTCCACAGCTAAATGAAAAACTGTTTTTT	CASSPQLNEKLFF
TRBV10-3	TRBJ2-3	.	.	TGTGCCATCAGTGAGTCAAGCGGAACGATAAGCACAGATACGCAGTATTTT	CAISESSGTISTDTQYF
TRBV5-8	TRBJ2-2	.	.	TGTGCCAGCAGCGTACAGGGCATGAACACCGGGGAGCTGTTTTTT	CASSVQGMNTGELFF
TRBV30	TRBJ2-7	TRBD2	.	TGTGCCTGGAGTGTGGGGGGGACCCTCTACGAGCAGTACTTC	CAWSVGGTLYEQYF
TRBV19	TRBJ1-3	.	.	TGTGCCAGTAGTATGGTTTCCCGAGGGAGAGGAAACACCATATATTTT	CASSMVSRGRGNTIYF
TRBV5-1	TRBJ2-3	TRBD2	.	TGCGCCAGCAGCTTGAGACTAGCGGGAAATTACATCTCTAGCACAGATACGCAGTATTTT	CASSLRLAGNYISSTDTQYF
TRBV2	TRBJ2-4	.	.	TGTGCCAGCAGTGTCCCGACAGTAAACATTCAGTACTTC	CASSVPTVNIQYF
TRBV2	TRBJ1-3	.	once	TGTGCCAGCAGGTATGACAGCTCTGCTGGAAACACCATATATTTT	CASRYDSSAGNTIYF